This entry lists 29 T cell receptor beta chains sequenced from one sample in a study of cytomegalovirus exposure and HLA in healthy donors. Both 60 Vbeta primers and 13 Jbeta primers went into the PCR. The assay was immunoSEQ multiplex PCR, and TCRdb's table has in-frame clones only and misses some. The sample gives 200,000 to 250,000 clones, about four fifths of which show up once; 5% to 6% is in the top ten. Specimen: PBMCs. These TCRs come from a woman aged 40 to 50 in good health and CMV-seropositive.

This rearrangement joins TRBV7-7 to TRBJ2-2; D perhaps matches TRBD1 (6 bases). V shed 1 base and J shed 2 bases, with 8 bases lying between them. This CDR3 region has 15 residues. The germline V gene encodes CDR1 SSHAT and CDR2 FNYEAQ (reference sequence). The CDR3 DNA sequence: TGTGCCAGCAGCTTAGACAGGGCAAACACCGGGGAGCTGTTTTTT. Protein product: CASSLDRANTGELFF.

The V gene is TRBV6-1, the J gene TRBJ2-1; maybe TRBD2 (5 bases). The ends were cut back, 11 bases at V and 7 bases at J, with 15 bases in the middle. CDR1 and CDR2 from the germline V gene are MNHNS and SASEGT. The CDR3 is made up of 12 amino acids. CDR3 DNA: TGTGCCGGCTCCGAGCGGAGGAATGAGCAGTTCTTC. Its translation: CAGSERRNEQFF.

Here the CDR3 DNA reads TGCGCCAGCAGAGTAACAGGCAGTACTCGACCCTACGAGCAGTACTTC. Amino acids: CASRVTGSTRPYEQYF. V gene TRBV10-1 combines with J gene TRBJ2-7; D is possibly TRBD1 (5 bases). The CDR3 totals 16 residues. Germline CDR1 is WNHNN and CDR2 is SYGVQD (reference sequence). With 6 bases removed from V and 2 bases from J, the gap between germline ends came to 20 bases.

The genes are TRBV27 and TRBJ1-2; D is undetermined. Trimming shortened V by 6 bases and J by 7 bases, and 18 bases separated the two germline ends. Germline assignment: CDR1 MNHEY and CDR2 SMNVEV (reference sequence). The CDR3 extends over 14 amino acids. The CDR3 bases are TGTGCCAGCAGACCTACCGGAGGGTCGGGTGGCTACACCTTC. Translation gives CASRPTGGSGGYTF.

CDR3 bases: TGTGCCAGCAGCCGGGACAGGGCGGGAACCGGGGAGCTGTTTTTT. Protein product: CASSRDRAGTGELFF. The chain combines TRBV5-8 with TRBJ2-2; 9 bases are shared with TRBD1. CDR3 length: 15 amino acids. CDR1 is SGHTS and CDR2 is YDEGEE in the germline V gene. The V segment lost 4 bases and the J segment 5 bases; nucleotides outside the gene matches: 6.

This clone was recorded once. V usage is TRBV4-1 and J usage is TRBJ1-1; possible D gene TRBD1, 5 bases. Germline-derived CDR1 and CDR2 are MGHRA and YSYEKL. V was shortened by 1 base and J by 4 bases, with 22 bases between the two germline ends. The CDR3 is made up of 18 amino acids. CDR3 sequence (DNA): TGCGCCAGCAGCCAAGTTTTGCAGGGCTTTCCCCCCGGCACTGAAGCTTTCTTT. Encoded protein: CASSQVLQGFPPGTEAFF.

This sequence joins TRBV7-6 and TRBJ2-5; 12 nucleotides agree with TRBD2. This CDR3 spans 19 amino acids. Germline loops: CDR1 SGHVS, CDR2 FNYEAQ. Trimming removed 4 bases from V and 1 base from J; junction bases left unmatched: 13. CDR3 region: CASSSEGLAGPVLQETQYF. CDR3 nucleotides: TGTGCCAGCAGCTCCGAAGGACTAGCGGGGCCCGTCCTCCAAGAGACCCAGTACTTC.

For this clone: As the CDR3 is not closed by the conserved phenylalanine or tryptophan, this likely results from a read error. The chain has TRBV4-3 and TRBJ1-2; 12 bases match TRBD1. With V trimmed by 1 base and J by 7 bases, 7 bases remained unmatched. Germline lookup yields CDR1 LGHNA and CDR2 YSLEER. The CDR3 covers 16 residues. CDR3 sequence: CASSQGSGQGAGGYTL. The DNA of the CDR3 is TGCGCCAGCAGCCAAGGGTCGGGACAGGGGGCGGGTGGCTACACCCTC.

V is TRBV9 and J is TRBJ2-1; 7 nucleotides line up with TRBD1. V dropped 3 bases and J dropped 3; count of bases not matched to a gene: 6. Per germline, CDR1 SGDLS and CDR2 YYNGEE. The CDR3 runs to 15 residues. The CDR3 protein is CASSAGQVIYNEQFF. The CDR3 nucleotides read TGTGCCAGCAGCGCCGGACAGGTGATCTACAATGAGCAGTTCTTC.

The rearrangement joins TRBV6-1 to TRBJ2-5; 9 bases line up with TRBD2. CDR3 length: 13 residues. Germline V lookup: CDR1 MNHNS, CDR2 SASEGT. V lost 8 bases, J lost 5 bases, and 6 bases stayed unmatched. CDR3 nucleotides: TGTGCCAGCGCGGGAGGGTTGTTGGAGACCCAGTACTTC. This encodes CASAGGLLETQYF.

V usage is TRBV6-5 and J usage is TRBJ2-7; D is perhaps TRBD2 (5 bases). The V end was cut by 0 bases, the J end by 4 bases, with 16 bases between. Germline CDR1 and CDR2: MNHEY and SVGAGI. This CDR3 has 16 amino acids. The CDR3 bases are TGTGCCAGCAGTTACTCGGCTGTGAGCGGTGGGTACGAGCAGTACTTC. Translating it yields CASSYSAVSGGYEQYF.

The chain carries TRBV5-1 and TRBJ1-1, with TRBD1 identical over 8 bases. The CDR3 loop spans 16 amino acids. CDR1 and CDR2 (germline): SGHRS, YFSETQ. The J segment lost 0 bases and the V segment lost 2 bases, leaving 6 bases of the junction unmatched. Here the CDR3 reads CASSLGTGGMNTEAFF. CDR3 DNA sequence: TGCGCCAGCAGCTTAGGGACAGGAGGTATGAACACTGAAGCTTTCTTT.

This chain uses TRBV5-1 with TRBJ1-1; D remains unclear. This CDR3 is built from 15 residues. Germline V lookup: CDR1 SGHRS, CDR2 YFSETQ. The CDR3 DNA follows: TGCGGCCACTTTAACCGTGGGAGTCTGAACACTGAAGCTTTCTTT. It yields the protein CGHFNRGSLNTEAFF. Filled out from reference TRBV5-1 and TRBJ1-1, the complete variable domain reads KAGVTQTPRYLIKTRGQQVTLSCSPISGHRSVSWYQQTPGQGLQFLFEYFSETQRNKGNFPGRFSGRQFSNSRSEMNVSTLELGDSALYLCGHFNRGSLNTEAFFGQGTRLTVV.

This clone was seen more than once but under ten times. The V and J genes are TRBV9 and TRBJ2-1; 10 bases fit TRBD2. The CDR3 has 15 amino acids. Germline V gives CDR1 SGDLS, CDR2 YYNGEE. The trim removed 5 bases at V and 7 bases at J, leaving 9 bases unmatched. The CDR3, as DNA: TGTGCCAGCAGTCCTAGCGGGAGTGGAGTTAATGAGCAGTTCTTC. Translated, it gives CASSPSGSGVNEQFF. The full variable domain, rest sourced from reference TRBV9 and TRBJ2-1, is DSGVTQTPKHLITATGQRVTLRCSPRSGDLSVYWYQQSLDQGLQFLIQYYNGEERAKGNILERFSAQQFPDLHSELNLSSLELGDSALYFCASSPSGSGVNEQFFGPGTRLTVL.

Only one count was recorded for this clone. The gene calls are TRBV30 and TRBJ1-5; D remains ambiguous. V was trimmed by 0 bases and J by 3 bases, leaving 6 bases between them. Germline assignment: CDR1 GTSNPN and CDR2 SVGIG (reference sequence). The CDR3 is 13 residues long. The CDR3 spells CAWSVVLNQPQHF. CDR3 sequence (DNA): TGTGCCTGGAGTGTTGTCCTCAATCAGCCCCAGCATTTT.

J is TRBJ2-7 and V is TRBV5-1; 7 nucleotides match TRBD2. The CDR3 runs 14 residues. V shed 3 bases, J shed 5 bases, and the junction held 8 bases outside the gene matches. Germline CDR1 and CDR2: SGHRS and YFSETQ. The CDR3, as DNA: TGCGCCAGCAGCTGGGGGGGACTTGACAACGAGCAGTACTTC. As protein: CASSWGGLDNEQYF.

The chain employs TRBV7-8 and TRBJ1-3, with TRBD1 identical over 9 bases. Unmatched junction bases numbered 6, after V lost 2 bases and J lost 4 bases. The CDR3 has 16 residues. Per germline, CDR1 SGHVS and CDR2 FQNEAQ. Here the CDR3 DNA reads TGTGCCAGCAGCTTAACAACAGGGGGCTCCGGAAACACCATATATTTT. This encodes CASSLTTGGSGNTIYF.

This chain uses TRBV7-2 with TRBJ2-4; 11 bases map to TRBD2. The CDR3 runs to 17 residues. V trimming: 5 bases; J trimming: 3 bases; junction bases outside the gene matches: 9. Germline V lookup: CDR1 SGHTA, CDR2 FQGNSA. CDR3 loop: CASSPEPGLADKNIQYF. The CDR3 region has the DNA TGTGCCAGCAGCCCCGAACCGGGACTAGCGGACAAAAACATTCAGTACTTC.

V and J are TRBV6-5 and TRBJ2-7, with 10 bases aligning to TRBD1. V dropped 5 bases and J dropped 6; count of bases not matched to a gene: 7. The length of the CDR3 is 14 residues. Germline CDR1 is MNHEY and CDR2 is SVGAGI. Here the CDR3 DNA reads TGTGCCAGCAGTATCAGACAGGGGGCCGGCGAGCAGTACTTC. It codes for CASSIRQGAGEQYF.

CDR3 in amino acids: CASSLALQAYYEQYF. CDR3 nucleotides: TGTGCCAGCAGCTTAGCGCTGCAGGCCTACTACGAGCAGTACTTC. The V gene is TRBV7-2, the J gene TRBJ2-7; D gene ambiguous. Germline V lookup: CDR1 SGHTA, CDR2 FQGNSA. This CDR3 region has 15 residues. V lost 0 bases and J 3 bases, leaving 12 bases between the germline ends.

The rearrangement joins TRBV7-3 to TRBJ2-2, with 8 bases identical to TRBD1. The germline CDR1 and CDR2 sequences are SGHTA and FQGTGA. The J segment lost 2 bases and the V segment lost 3 bases, leaving 8 bases of the junction unmatched. The CDR3 runs to 17 residues. The CDR3 loop reads CASSFQGQGLNTGELFF. As DNA, the CDR3 is TGTGCCAGCAGCTTTCAAGGACAGGGCCTCAACACCGGGGAGCTGTTTTTT.

J is TRBJ1-2 and V is TRBV5-1; 10 bases agree with TRBD1. This CDR3 region has 15 residues. Trimming cost V 3 bases and J 6 bases; bases outside gene matches: 8. Germline V gene lookup returns CDR1 SGHRS and CDR2 YFSETQ. DNA for the CDR3: TGCGCCAGCAGCTCTCAGGGACAGGGGCTGAATGGCTACACCTTC. The encoded protein is CASSSQGQGLNGYTF. The whole variable domain, remainder taken from reference TRBV5-1 and TRBJ1-2, is KAGVTQTPRYLIKTRGQQVTLSCSPISGHRSVSWYQQTPGQGLQFLFEYFSETQRNKGNFPGRFSGRQFSNSRSEMNVSTLELGDSALYLCASSSQGQGLNGYTFGSGTRLTVV.

This clone was seen a single time. This chain uses TRBV5-5 with TRBJ2-5; 10 nucleotides agree with TRBD2. The CDR3 runs to 17 residues. The trim removed 2 bases at V and 2 bases at J, leaving 9 bases unmatched. Germline CDR1 reads SGHKS; CDR2 reads YYEKEE (reference sequence). In DNA, the CDR3 is TGTGCCAGCAGCTTCGTCGAGCGGGGGGGACCTCAAGAGACCCAGTACTTC. Amino acids: CASSFVERGGPQETQYF.

V gene TRBV2 combines with J gene TRBJ1-3; D not resolved. The CDR3 is made up of 14 amino acids. Deletions cut 7 bases from V and 2 bases from J, with 12 bases between. The V gene's germline CDR1 is SNHLY and CDR2 FYNNEI. The CDR3 is CASTVGPPGNTIYF. Written as DNA, the CDR3 is TGTGCCAGCACAGTTGGGCCCCCTGGAAACACCATATATTTT. The complete variable domain, with remaining parts taken from reference TRBV2 and TRBJ1-3, reads EPEVTQTPSHQVTQMGQEVILRCVPISNHLYFYWYRQILGQKVEFLVSFYNNEISEKSEIFDDQFSVERPDGSNFTLKIRSTKLEDSAMYFCASTVGPPGNTIYFGEGSWLTVV.

This CDR3 is CASSVGPNYNEQFF. For the CDR3, the DNA is TGTGCCAGCAGCGTAGGGCCCAATTACAATGAGCAGTTCTTC. The rearrangement joins TRBV9 to TRBJ2-1, with D uncertain. The CDR3 extends over 14 amino acids. V was shortened by 0 bases and J by 4 bases, with 8 bases between the two germline ends. Germline V CDR1 and CDR2: SGDLS, YYNGEE.

The chain has TRBV15 and TRBJ2-5; D gene unclear. Per germline, CDR1 LNHNV and CDR2 YYDKDF (reference sequence). The germline V and J ends were trimmed by 3 bases and 1 base, with 18 bases remaining between them. The CDR3 extends over 17 amino acids. Here the CDR3 reads CATSSDIKLVRQETQYF. For the CDR3, the DNA is TGTGCCACCAGCAGCGATATTAAGCTAGTTCGCCAAGAGACCCAGTACTTC.

This clone was counted only a few times. The chain joins TRBV20-1 to TRBJ2-1; D gene ambiguous. CDR1 DFQATT and CDR2 SNEGSKA come from the germline V gene (reference sequence). CDR3 length: 11 amino acids. Trimming shortened V by 3 bases and J by 6 bases, and 6 bases separated the two germline ends. DNA for the CDR3: TGCAGTGCTAGCCCGTCCAATGAGCAGTTCTTC. Its protein product is CSASPSNEQFF.

Remarks on this clone: Other DNA sequences in this sample translate to the same CDR3. V is TRBV2 and J is TRBJ1-1; D is perhaps TRBD1 (5 bases). Trimming cost V 2 bases and J 2 bases, with 6 bases left between them. This CDR3 has 13 amino acids. Germline lookup yields CDR1 SNHLY and CDR2 FYNNEI. The CDR3 protein is CASSEQGNTEAFF. The CDR3 coding sequence is TGTGCCAGCAGTGAACAGGGAAACACTGAAGCTTTCTTT.

The V and J genes are TRBV6-6 and TRBJ2-5, with 11 bases that match TRBD1. The V segment lost 4 bases and the J segment 3 bases; nucleotides outside the gene matches: 4. The CDR3 loop spans 15 amino acids. Germline V CDR1 and CDR2: MNHNY, SVGAGI (reference sequence). The CDR3 coding sequence is TGTGCCAGCAGTTGGGGGACAGGGGGAAAAGAGACCCAGTACTTC. Translation gives CASSWGTGGKETQYF.